This TCR beta chain comes out of a study of cytomegalovirus exposure and HLA in healthy donors. About the study: Later analysis reported that the roughly 130 validation repertoires shared the platform of the approximately 670 first-cohort repertoires. Overall study findings and caveats: The listing of 160 or so TCR beta chains classed them as cytomegalovirus-associated.

Donors came from a validation cohort of over a hundred subjects, distinct from the first 666-subject cohort. Some clones are missing from TCRdb's copy, which holds only in-frame ones; the method was immunoSEQ multiplex PCR. Of around 300,000 clones listed, 70% to 90% are singletons. V shed 6 bases and J shed 0 bases, with 12 bases lying between them. The germline CDR1 and CDR2 sequences are MDHEN and SYDVKM. This CDR3 is 15 amino acids long. As concerns this clone: Its antigen is currently unknown.

The sequence derives from a woman in her late teens or twenties in good health and CMV-seronegative. The V call is TRBV28, the J call TRBJ1-5, with D uncertain. Specimen: PBMCs. CDR3 sequence: CASRPGEYSNQPQHF. The CDR3 DNA follows: TGTGCCAGCAGACCCGGGGAGTATAGCAATCAGCCCCAGCATTTT.